This passage covers 20 T cell receptor beta chains from one sample sequenced in a study of CD4 and CD8 cells across lung adenocarcinoma regions. TCRdb ran MiXCR on the PCR reads and lists one entry per CDR3 protein. The table has about 12,000 distinct CDR3 sequences, roughly 47% seen once. The sample consisted of CD8+ T cells from the margin of a lung tumor. Source of these receptors: a male donor with lung adenocarcinoma. The CD4 and CD8 labels of this study may be unreliable.

The chain is built from TRBV10-3 and TRBJ2-3; 7 bases align to TRBD2. The CDR3 is made up of 15 amino acids. From germline, CDR1 is ENHRY and CDR2 SYGVKD. The CDR3, as DNA: TGTGGTGGCGGACCCGGGGGGAGGGGCCAAGAGACGCAGTATTTT. It is translated as CGGGPGGRGQETQYF.

This clonotype occurred a few times. The chain links TRBV6-5 to TRBJ2-7, with 7 bases lining up with TRBD1. CDR1 is MNHEY, CDR2 SVGAGI, per germline. The CDR3 runs 13 residues. With 4 bases clipped from V and 7 bases from J, the junction kept 7 bases outside the gene matches. CDR3 DNA sequence: TGTGCCAGCAGTTCGACAGGGTGGAAGGAGCAGTACTTC. Translated, it gives CASSSTGWKEQYF.

This clonotype has at least ten counts. The chain employs TRBV6-4 and TRBJ2-6, with no clear D. Per the germline V gene, CDR1 is MRHNA and CDR2 is SNTAGT. Trimming removed 0 bases from V and 3 bases from J, with 0 bases in between. The CDR3 consists of 13 residues. The CDR3 DNA is TGTGCCAGCAGTGACTCTGGGGCCAACGTCCTGACTTTC. Translating it yields CASSDSGANVLTF.

The gene calls are TRBV27 and TRBJ2-3; the D is unclear. The J call may be wrong; the DNA end is better matched by TRBJ2-5. The CDR3 is 13 residues long. Per the germline V gene, CDR1 is MNHEY and CDR2 is SMNVEV (reference sequence). Here the CDR3 reads CASSPISTETQYF. The CDR3 DNA is TGTGCCAGCAGTCCAATTAGCACAGAGACCCAGTACTTC.

The gene calls are TRBV7-2 and TRBJ2-3; no clear D. The assigned J gene may be wrong: the sequence end matches TRBJ2-7 better. The CDR3 has 13 amino acids. Germline CDR1 is SGHTA and CDR2 is FQGNSA. The CDR3, as DNA: TGTGCCAGCAGCCCCCACGCCCAGGATACGCAGTACTTC. Translated, it gives CASSPHAQDTQYF.

The genes are TRBV12-3 or TRBV12-4 and TRBJ2-7; TRBD1 matches 7 bases. This CDR3 has 13 residues. The ends lost 5 bases at V and 5 bases at J; junction bases unmatched: 6. The CDR3 loop reads CASSRQGVDEQYF. CDR3 DNA sequence: TGTGCCAGCAGTCGACAGGGCGTCGACGAGCAGTACTTC.

CDR3 nucleotide sequence: TGTGCCAGTAGTATCTGGCTAGCGGACCCAGATACGCAGTATTTT. It yields the protein CASSIWLADPDTQYF. This chain links TRBV19 with TRBJ2-3, with 7 bases aligning to TRBD2. From germline, CDR1 is LNHDA and CDR2 SQIVND (reference sequence). The CDR3 consists of 15 residues. After removal of 3 bases from V and 4 bases from J, the junction contained 7 bases not matched to a gene.

V usage is TRBV27 and J usage is TRBJ1-1, with TRBD1 identical over 11 bases. The length of the CDR3 is 16 residues. With 6 bases clipped from V and 0 bases from J, the junction kept 6 bases outside the gene matches. The germline gives CDR1 MNHEY, CDR2 SMNVEV (reference sequence). The CDR3 loop reads CASRGTGGGMNTEAFF. The DNA of the CDR3 is TGTGCCAGCAGAGGGACAGGGGGAGGGATGAACACTGAAGCTTTCTTT.

Details on this clonotype: The missing conserved phenylalanine or tryptophan at the end of this CDR3 makes a read error likely. The limits of the CDR3 on the DNA are not certain, so only TCRdb's listed CDR3 is given. The rearrangement links TRBV27 to TRBJ2-5; the D call of TRBD1 is as the table states it, not checked on the DNA. The length of the CDR3 is 13 amino acids, counting both ends. CDR1 and CDR2 (germline): MNHEY, SMNVEV (reference sequence). CDR3 amino acids: CAGSGRGKATQHS.

This chain connects TRBV10-3 to TRBJ2-1; D is possibly TRBD1 or TRBD2 (6 bases each). TRBJ2-5 matches the DNA end more closely, so the J call is doubtful. CDR3 length: 14 residues. Germline CDR1 is ENHRY and CDR2 is SYGVKD. CDR3 amino acids: CAGTGGRTQETQYF. In nucleotides, the CDR3 is TGTGCGGGGACCGGGGGCCGTACCCAAGAGACCCAGTACTTC.

The chain has TRBV6-4 and TRBJ2-6, with 8 bases matching TRBD1. The CDR3 runs 16 residues. The trim removed 4 bases at V and 1 base at J, leaving 3 bases unmatched. Per germline, CDR1 MRHNA and CDR2 SNTAGT. CDR3 DNA sequence: TGTGCCAGCAGTGGGGGGACAGGTTCTGGGGCCAACGTCCTGACTTTC. The encoded protein is CASSGGTGSGANVLTF.

V is TRBV6-5 and J is TRBJ2-7, with 9 bases aligning to TRBD1. CDR3 length equals 14 residues. After removal of 5 bases from V and 9 bases from J, the junction contained 11 bases not matched to a gene. Germline V gene sequence: CDR1 MNHEY, CDR2 SVGAGI. CDR3 protein: CASSSRQGGSGQYF. In nucleotides, the CDR3 is TGTGCCAGCAGTAGTCGACAGGGGGGAAGCGGGCAGTACTTC.

This chain joins TRBV6-1 and TRBJ2-4; 8 nucleotides agree with TRBD2. The J segment lost 3 bases and the V segment lost 2 bases, leaving 3 bases of the junction unmatched. Germline lookup yields CDR1 MNHNS and CDR2 SASEGT. This CDR3 is 15 amino acids long. The CDR3 protein is CASSENREGKNIQYF. In DNA, the CDR3 is TGTGCCAGCAGTGAAAACCGGGAGGGCAAAAACATTCAGTACTTC.

The chain joins TRBV12-3 or TRBV12-4 to TRBJ2-1; weak D call: TRBD2 (6 bases). V lost 6 bases and J 4 bases, leaving 13 bases between the germline ends. The CDR3 contains 14 residues. CDR3 coding DNA: TGTGCCAGCAGCCCGGACTACCGATACAATGAGCAGTTCTTC. Its protein is CASSPDYRYNEQFF.

This clonotype turned up a few times. The chain recombines TRBV9 with TRBJ2-4; D may correspond to TRBD1 or TRBD2 (5 bases each). The CDR3 runs 17 residues. Germline V gene sequence: CDR1 SGDLS, CDR2 YYNGEE. V lost 0 bases, J lost 1 base, and 14 bases lay in between. The CDR3 DNA reads as TGTGCCAGCAGCGTAGAGGATATAGGGGACGCCAAAAACATTCAGTACTTC. Translating it yields CASSVEDIGDAKNIQYF.

This clonotype has more than one count but fewer than ten. The chain combines TRBV10-1 with TRBJ2-3; a weak D match, TRBD2 (6 bases). CDR1 is WNHNN, CDR2 SYGVQD, per germline (reference sequence). The CDR3 runs to 17 residues. V shed 5 bases and J shed 0 bases, with 18 bases lying between them. The CDR3 region is CASSTGERATSTDTQYF. In DNA form, the CDR3 reads TGCGCCAGCAGTACCGGAGAGCGGGCCACAAGCACAGATACGCAGTATTTT.

This clonotype was counted many times. The gene calls are TRBV19 and TRBJ2-3; no definite D call. This CDR3 comprises 12 residues. V was trimmed by 5 bases and J by 2 bases, leaving 5 bases between them. Germline V gene lookup returns CDR1 LNHDA and CDR2 SQIVND (reference sequence). Here the CDR3 reads CASSHSTDTQYF. CDR3 DNA sequence: TGTGCCAGTAGTCACTCCACAGATACGCAGTATTTT.

This clonotype was observed many times. The rearrangement links TRBV7-2 to TRBJ2-1; 15 positions agree with TRBD2. Germline V gene sequence: CDR1 SGHTA, CDR2 FQGNSA. The CDR3 sequence is 18 residues long. Trimming took 1 base from V and 3 from J; bases not matched to a gene: 4. DNA of the CDR3: TGTGCCAGCAGCTTAGAGGGGACTAGCGGGAGGTTCTACAATGAGCAGTTCTTC. Translating gives CASSLEGTSGRFYNEQFF.

This clonotype was seen more than once but under ten times. J is TRBJ2-1 and V is TRBV4-1, with 8 bases that match TRBD2. V trimming: 4 bases; J trimming: 7 bases; junction bases outside the gene matches: 6. The CDR3 covers 14 residues. Per the germline V gene, CDR1 is MGHRA and CDR2 is YSYEKL. The CDR3 is CASSPGRGGNEQFF. Here the CDR3 DNA reads TGCGCCAGCAGCCCGGGCCGGGGGGGGAATGAGCAGTTCTTC.

The CDR3 here is CASRGRGREAQYF. CDR3 nucleotides: TGTGCCAGCAGGGGGCGGGGCCGCGAGGCGCAGTACTTC. The chain combines TRBV27 with TRBJ2-5, with a possible D match to TRBD2 (6 bases). Trimming pared 6 bases from V and 11 bases from J, leaving 19 bases between. CDR3 length: 13 amino acids. Germline CDR1 is MNHEY and CDR2 is SMNVEV (reference sequence).